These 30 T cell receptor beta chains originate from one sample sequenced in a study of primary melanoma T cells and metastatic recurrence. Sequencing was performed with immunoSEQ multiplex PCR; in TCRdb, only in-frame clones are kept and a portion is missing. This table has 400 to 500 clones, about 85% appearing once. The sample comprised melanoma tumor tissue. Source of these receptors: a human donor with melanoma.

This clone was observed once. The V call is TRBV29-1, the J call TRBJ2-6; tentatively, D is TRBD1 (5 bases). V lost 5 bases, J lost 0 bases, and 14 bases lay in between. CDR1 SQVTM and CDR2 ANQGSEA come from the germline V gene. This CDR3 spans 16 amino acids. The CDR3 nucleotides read TGCAGCGTTATTTGGGGCGGCGGCTCTGGGGCCAACGTCCTGACTTTC. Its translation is CSVIWGGGSGANVLTF.

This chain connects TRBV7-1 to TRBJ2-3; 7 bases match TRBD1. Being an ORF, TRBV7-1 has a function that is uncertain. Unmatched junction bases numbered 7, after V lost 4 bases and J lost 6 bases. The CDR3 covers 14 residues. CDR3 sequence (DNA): TGTGCCAGCAGCTTAACTCCCAGGGGGGATACGCAGTATTTT. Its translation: CASSLTPRGDTQYF.

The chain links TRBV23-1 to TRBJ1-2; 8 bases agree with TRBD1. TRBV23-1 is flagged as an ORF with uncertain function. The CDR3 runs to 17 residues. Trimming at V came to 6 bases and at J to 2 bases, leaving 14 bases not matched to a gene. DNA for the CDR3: TGCGCCAGCAGCCAAGGACAGGGACAGATAGCAAACTATGGCTACACCTTC. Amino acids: CASSQGQGQIANYGYTF.

CDR3 protein: CASSPELAGGAQYF. CDR3 in DNA: TGTGCCAGCTCACCAGAACTAGCGGGTGGGGCCCAGTACTTC. The chain is built from TRBV18 and TRBJ2-5, with 9 bases fitting TRBD2. V was pared by 2 bases and J by 9 bases, with 7 bases of the junction left unmatched. Germline values: CDR1 KGHSH, CDR2 LQKENI. The CDR3 has 14 amino acids.

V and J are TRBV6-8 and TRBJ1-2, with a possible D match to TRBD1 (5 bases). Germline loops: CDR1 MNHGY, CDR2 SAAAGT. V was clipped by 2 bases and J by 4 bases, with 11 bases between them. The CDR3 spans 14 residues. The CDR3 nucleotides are TGTGCCAGCAGTTACGCAGGGAGTCGCTATGGCTACACCTTC. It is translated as CASSYAGSRYGYTF.

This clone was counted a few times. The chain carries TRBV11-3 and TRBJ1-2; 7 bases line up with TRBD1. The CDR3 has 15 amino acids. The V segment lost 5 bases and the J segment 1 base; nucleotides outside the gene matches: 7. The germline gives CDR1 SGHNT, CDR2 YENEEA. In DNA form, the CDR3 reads TGTGCCAGCAGCCTTCCAGGGGGGATTAACTATGGCTACACCTTC. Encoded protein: CASSLPGGINYGYTF.

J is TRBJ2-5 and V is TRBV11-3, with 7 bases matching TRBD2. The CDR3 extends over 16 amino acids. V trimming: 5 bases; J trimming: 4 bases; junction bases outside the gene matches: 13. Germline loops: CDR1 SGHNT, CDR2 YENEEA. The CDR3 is CASSPGGTTRRETQYF. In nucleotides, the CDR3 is TGTGCCAGCAGCCCAGGCGGGACTACCCGAAGAGAGACCCAGTACTTC.

As DNA, the CDR3 is TGTGCCAGCAGTACATGGGAGGGGACTGGAAACACCATATATTTT. Its translation: CASSTWEGTGNTIYF. This sequence joins TRBV28 and TRBJ1-3; TRBD1 might be the D (5 bases). V lost 5 bases to trimming and J lost 2 bases, with 13 bases between them. In germline, CDR1 is MDHEN, CDR2 SYDVKM. This CDR3 contains 15 residues.

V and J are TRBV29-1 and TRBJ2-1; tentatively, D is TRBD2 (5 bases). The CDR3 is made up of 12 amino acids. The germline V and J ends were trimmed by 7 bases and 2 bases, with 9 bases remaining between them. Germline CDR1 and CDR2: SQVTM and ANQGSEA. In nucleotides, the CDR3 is TGCAGCGGTGACTATACCTACAATGAGCAGTTCTTC. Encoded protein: CSGDYTYNEQFF.

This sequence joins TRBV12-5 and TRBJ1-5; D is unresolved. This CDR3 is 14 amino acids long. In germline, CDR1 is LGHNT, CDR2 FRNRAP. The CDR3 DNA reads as TGTGCCAGCACCACTCGGGGTAGCAATCAGCCCCAGCATTTT. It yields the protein CASTTRGSNQPQHF. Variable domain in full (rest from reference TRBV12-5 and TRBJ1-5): DARVTQTPRHKVTEMGQEVTMRCQPILGHNTVFWYRQTMMQGLELLAYFRNRAPLDDSGMPKDRFSAEMPDATLATLKIQPSEPRDSAVYFCASTTRGSNQPQHFGDGTRLSIL.

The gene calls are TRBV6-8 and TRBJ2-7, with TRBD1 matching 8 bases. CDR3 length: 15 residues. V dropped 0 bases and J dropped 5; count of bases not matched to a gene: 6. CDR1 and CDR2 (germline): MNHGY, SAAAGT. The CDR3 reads CASSYSEDRVNEQYF. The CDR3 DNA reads TGTGCCAGCAGTTACTCGGAGGACAGGGTAAACGAGCAGTACTTC.

The CDR3 sequence is CASRRTDMNTEAFF. DNA for the CDR3: TGTGCCAGTAGACGGACGGATATGAACACTGAAGCTTTCTTT. The genes are TRBV19 and TRBJ1-1; D ambiguous. The germline gives CDR1 LNHDA, CDR2 SQIVND (reference sequence). The CDR3 runs 14 residues. The V end lost 6 bases, the J end lost 0 bases, and 11 bases lay between the germline ends. The full variable domain, rest sourced from reference TRBV19 and TRBJ1-1, is DGGITQSPKYLFRKEGQNVTLSCEQNLNHDAMYWYRQDPGQGLRLIYYSQIVNDFQKGDIAEGYSVSREKKESFPLTVTSAQKNPTAFYLCASRRTDMNTEAFFGQGTRLTVV.

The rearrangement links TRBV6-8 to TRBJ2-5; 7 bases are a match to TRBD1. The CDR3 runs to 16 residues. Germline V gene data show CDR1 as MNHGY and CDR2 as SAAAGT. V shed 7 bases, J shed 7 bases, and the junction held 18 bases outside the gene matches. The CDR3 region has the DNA TGTGCCAGCACCCCCTCTTGGACAGGAACCCTAGGGACCCAGTACTTC. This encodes CASTPSWTGTLGTQYF.

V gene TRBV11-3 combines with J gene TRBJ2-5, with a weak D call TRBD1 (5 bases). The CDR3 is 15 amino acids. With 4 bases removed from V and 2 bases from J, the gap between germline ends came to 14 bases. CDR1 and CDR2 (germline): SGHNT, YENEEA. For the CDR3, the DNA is TGTGCCAGCAGCTCCCTTTGGACACTGCAAGAGACCCAGTACTTC. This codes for CASSSLWTLQETQYF.

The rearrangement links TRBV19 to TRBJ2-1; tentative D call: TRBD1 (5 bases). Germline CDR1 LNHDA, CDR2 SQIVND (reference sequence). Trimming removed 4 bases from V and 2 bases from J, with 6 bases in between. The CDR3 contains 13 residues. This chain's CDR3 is CASSTGPYNEQFF. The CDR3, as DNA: TGTGCCAGTAGTACAGGGCCCTACAATGAGCAGTTCTTC.

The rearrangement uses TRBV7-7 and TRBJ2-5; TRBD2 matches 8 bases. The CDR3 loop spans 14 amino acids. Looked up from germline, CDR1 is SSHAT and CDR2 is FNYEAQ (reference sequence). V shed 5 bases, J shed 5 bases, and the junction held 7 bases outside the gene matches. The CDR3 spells CASSPAAGGETQYF. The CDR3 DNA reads TGTGCCAGCAGCCCCGCGGCGGGAGGCGAGACCCAGTACTTC.

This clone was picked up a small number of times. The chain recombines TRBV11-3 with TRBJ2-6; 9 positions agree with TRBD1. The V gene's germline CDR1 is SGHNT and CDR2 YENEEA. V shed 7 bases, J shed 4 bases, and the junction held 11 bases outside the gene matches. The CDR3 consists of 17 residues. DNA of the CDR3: TGTGCCAGCACCGAGGGACAGGGCCCTTTGGGGGCCAACGTCCTGACTTTC. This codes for CASTEGQGPLGANVLTF.

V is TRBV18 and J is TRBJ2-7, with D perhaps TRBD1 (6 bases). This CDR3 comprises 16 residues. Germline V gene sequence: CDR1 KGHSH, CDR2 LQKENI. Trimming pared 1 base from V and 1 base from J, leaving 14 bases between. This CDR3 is CASSPRTGLSSYEQYF. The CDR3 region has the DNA TGTGCCAGCTCACCACGAACAGGGCTGTCGTCCTACGAGCAGTACTTC.

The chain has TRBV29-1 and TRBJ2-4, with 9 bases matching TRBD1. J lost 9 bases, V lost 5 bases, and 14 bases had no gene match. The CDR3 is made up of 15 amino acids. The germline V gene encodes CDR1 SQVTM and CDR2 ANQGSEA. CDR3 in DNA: TGCAGCGTTAGTTTCTCCGGGACAGGGCCTAGCATTCAGTACTTC. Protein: CSVSFSGTGPSIQYF.

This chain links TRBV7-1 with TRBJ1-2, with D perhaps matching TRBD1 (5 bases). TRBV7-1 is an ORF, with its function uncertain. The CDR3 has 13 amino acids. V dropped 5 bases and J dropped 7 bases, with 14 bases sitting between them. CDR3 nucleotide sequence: TGTGCCAGCAGCACCCGGGGCAAAGGTGGCTACACCTTC. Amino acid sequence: CASSTRGKGGYTF.

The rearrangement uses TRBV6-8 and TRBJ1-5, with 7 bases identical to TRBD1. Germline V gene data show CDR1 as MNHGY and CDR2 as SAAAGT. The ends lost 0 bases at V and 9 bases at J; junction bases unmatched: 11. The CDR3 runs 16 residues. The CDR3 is CASSYSNTGQNWPQHF. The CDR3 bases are TGTGCCAGCAGTTACTCTAATACGGGACAGAACTGGCCCCAGCATTTT.

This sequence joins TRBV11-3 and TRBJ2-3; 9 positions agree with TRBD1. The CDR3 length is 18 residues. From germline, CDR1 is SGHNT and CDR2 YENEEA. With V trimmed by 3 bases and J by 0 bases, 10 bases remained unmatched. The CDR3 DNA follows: TGTGCCAGCAGCTTCCGGGACAGGGTTGAAACTAGCACAGATACGCAGTATTTT. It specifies CASSFRDRVETSTDTQYF. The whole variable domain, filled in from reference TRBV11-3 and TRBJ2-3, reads EAGVVQSPRYKIIEKKQPVAFWCNPISGHNTLYWYLQNLGQGPELLIRYENEEAVDDSQLPKDRFSAERLKGVDSTLKIQPAELGDSAVYLCASSFRDRVETSTDTQYFGPGTRLTVL.

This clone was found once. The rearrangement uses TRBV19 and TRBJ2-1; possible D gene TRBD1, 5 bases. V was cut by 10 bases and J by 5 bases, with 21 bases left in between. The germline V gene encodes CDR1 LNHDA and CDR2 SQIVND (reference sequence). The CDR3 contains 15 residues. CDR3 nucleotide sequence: TGTGCCACCAGTCAGGGCCCCTTGGAACACAATGAGCAGTTCTTC. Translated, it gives CATSQGPLEHNEQFF.

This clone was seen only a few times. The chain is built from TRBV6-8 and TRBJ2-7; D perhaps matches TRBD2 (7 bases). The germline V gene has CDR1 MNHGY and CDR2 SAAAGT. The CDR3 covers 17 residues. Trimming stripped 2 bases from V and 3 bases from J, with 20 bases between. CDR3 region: CASSYVLGGGNFYEQYF. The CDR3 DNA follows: TGTGCCAGCAGTTACGTTTTGGGAGGGGGAAATTTCTACGAGCAGTACTTC.

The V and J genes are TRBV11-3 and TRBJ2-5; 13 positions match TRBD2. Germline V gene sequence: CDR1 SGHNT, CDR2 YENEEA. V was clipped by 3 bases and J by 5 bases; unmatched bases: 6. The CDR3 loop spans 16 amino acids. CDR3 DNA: TGTGCCAGCAGCTTGGAACTAGCGGGGGGGCGCGAGACCCAGTACTTC. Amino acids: CASSLELAGGRETQYF.

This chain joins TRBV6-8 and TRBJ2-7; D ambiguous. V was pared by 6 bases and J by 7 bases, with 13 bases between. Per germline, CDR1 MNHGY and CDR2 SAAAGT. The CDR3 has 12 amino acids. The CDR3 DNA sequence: TGTGCCAGCAGCAACCCTCGTAAGGAGCAGTACTTC. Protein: CASSNPRKEQYF.

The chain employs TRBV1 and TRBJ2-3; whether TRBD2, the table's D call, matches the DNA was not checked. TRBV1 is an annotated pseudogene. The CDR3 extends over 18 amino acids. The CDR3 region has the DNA TGCGCCAGCAGCCAAGGGGTAGCGGGGGGCCTTAGCACAGATACGCAGTATTTT. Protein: CASSQGVAGGLSTDTQYF.

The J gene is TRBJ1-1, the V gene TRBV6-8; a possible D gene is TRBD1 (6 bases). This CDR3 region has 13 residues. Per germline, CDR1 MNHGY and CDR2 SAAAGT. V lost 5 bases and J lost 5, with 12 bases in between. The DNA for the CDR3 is TGTGCCAGCAGTCCAGGGGAGCGGACTGAAGCTTTCTTT. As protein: CASSPGERTEAFF.

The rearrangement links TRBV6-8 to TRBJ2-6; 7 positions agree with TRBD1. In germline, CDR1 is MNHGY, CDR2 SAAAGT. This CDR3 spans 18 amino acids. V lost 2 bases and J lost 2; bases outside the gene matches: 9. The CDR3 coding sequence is TGTGCCAGCAGTTACCGGTTTCTTGACAGGGCTGGGGCCAACGTCCTGACTTTC. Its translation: CASSYRFLDRAGANVLTF.

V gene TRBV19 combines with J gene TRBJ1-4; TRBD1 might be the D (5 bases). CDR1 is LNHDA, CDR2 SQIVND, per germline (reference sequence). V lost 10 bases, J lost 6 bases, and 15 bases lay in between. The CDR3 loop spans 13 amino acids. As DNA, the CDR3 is TGTGCCATACGGGAGGGACGCGATGAAAAACTGTTTTTT. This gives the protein CAIREGRDEKLFF.